The 12 T cell receptor beta chains below were found in one sample sequenced in a study of T cell responses to AZD1222 COVID-19 vaccine. Repertoires were generated with immunoSEQ multiplex PCR, while TCRdb's copy carries only in-frame clones and drops some. Of 95,000 to 150,000 clones in the sample, about 93% are singletons; the top ten hold around 5%. Sequencing was performed on peripheral blood, taken 28 days after the second AZD1222 dose. These receptors were obtained from an adult who received the AZD1222 COVID-19 vaccine.

V usage is TRBV27 and J usage is TRBJ2-2; D is tentatively TRBD1 or TRBD2 (5 bases each). The CDR3 has 14 amino acids. V was cut by 2 bases and J by 6 bases, with 10 bases left in between. The germline V gene has CDR1 MNHEY and CDR2 SMNVEV (reference sequence). The CDR3 spells CASSLTGRAGELFF. CDR3 sequence (DNA): TGTGCCAGCAGTTTAACGGGGCGGGCCGGGGAGCTGTTTTTT.

This clone appeared once. The chain uses TRBV10-3 and TRBJ2-6; weak D call: TRBD2 (5 bases). Germline V gene data show CDR1 as ENHRY and CDR2 as SYGVKD. Trimming took 4 bases from V and 2 from J, leaving 9 bases between them. CDR3 length equals 15 residues. The CDR3 loop reads CAISAGETGANVLTF. CDR3 in DNA: TGTGCCATCAGTGCCGGGGAGACTGGGGCCAACGTCCTGACTTTC.

As for this clone: The same CDR3 can be traced to other DNA sequences in this sample. This chain joins TRBV2 and TRBJ2-7, with 12 nucleotides matching TRBD2. The J segment lost 2 bases and the V segment lost 9 bases, leaving 5 bases of the junction unmatched. This CDR3 is built from 14 residues. Germline values: CDR1 SNHLY, CDR2 FYNNEI. In DNA form, the CDR3 reads TGTGCCAGTACACTAGCGGGAGGTCCCTACGAGCAGTACTTC. Translating it yields CASTLAGGPYEQYF.

The table lists this clone with a count of one. The genes are TRBV6-2 or TRBV6-3 and TRBJ2-1, with 7 bases lining up with TRBD2. The CDR3 sequence is 14 residues long. Germline CDR1 is MNHEY and CDR2 is SVGEGT. V lost 4 bases and J lost 5; bases outside the gene matches: 5. The CDR3 DNA follows: TGTGCCAGCAGTTTTCTCGGGACTAACAATGAGCAGTTCTTC. Amino acids: CASSFLGTNNEQFF.

On this clone itself: This specimen includes other DNA sequences encoding the same CDR3. The chain couples TRBV19 to TRBJ1-5; 7 positions agree with TRBD1. The CDR3 length is 13 residues. Losses at the gene ends were 6 bases for V and 2 bases for J; bases not matched to a gene: 1. Germline values: CDR1 LNHDA, CDR2 SQIVND (reference sequence). CDR3 DNA sequence: TGTGCCAGTAGAGGACAGGGCAATCAGCCCCAGCATTTT. Translation gives CASRGQGNQPQHF.

The chain joins TRBV5-1 to TRBJ2-7, with 7 bases that match TRBD2. The V gene end was trimmed by 1 base and the J gene end by 2 bases; junction bases not matched to a gene: 6. The CDR3 contains 15 residues. Germline CDR1 is SGHRS and CDR2 is YFSETQ. The CDR3 loop is CASSLSWGGAYEQYF. The CDR3 nucleotides read TGCGCCAGCAGCTTGTCTTGGGGAGGGGCCTACGAGCAGTACTTC.

The chain links TRBV7-3 to TRBJ2-2; 7 bases are shared with TRBD2. This CDR3 is 12 amino acids long. With V trimmed by 4 bases and J by 7 bases, 0 bases remained unmatched. Germline V lookup: CDR1 SGHTA, CDR2 FQGTGA. The CDR3 coding sequence is TGTGCCAGCAGCTCGGGAGGCGGGGAGCTGTTTTTT. Amino acids: CASSSGGGELFF.

The chain uses TRBV7-9 and TRBJ1-2, with a weak D call TRBD1 (5 bases). Trimming cost V 2 bases and J 8 bases, with 9 bases left between them. The CDR3 has 12 residues. The germline V gene has CDR1 SEHNR and CDR2 FQNEAQ (reference sequence). CDR3 in DNA: TGTGCCAGCAGCTTACAGGGTCAAGGCTACACCTTC. Protein: CASSLQGQGYTF.

CDR3 nucleotides: TGTGCCAGCAGTTTCCTTCATACAGACAGCCACTTGAACACTGAAGCTTTCTTT. It is translated as CASSFLHTDSHLNTEAFF. The J gene is TRBJ1-1, the V gene TRBV6-2 or TRBV6-3; a possible D gene is TRBD1 (5 bases). Germline CDR1 is MNHEY and CDR2 is SVGEGT. V lost 4 bases, J lost 0 bases, and 21 bases lay in between. CDR3 length: 18 residues.

This clone has a single count. This sequence joins TRBV6-2 or TRBV6-3 and TRBJ2-7; no clear D. Trimming stripped 4 bases from V and 2 bases from J, with 15 bases between. Germline CDR1 reads MNHEY; CDR2 reads SVGEGT. There are 15 residues in the CDR3. The CDR3: CASSLDGYGTYEQYF. The CDR3 DNA sequence: TGTGCCAGCAGTTTGGACGGATACGGTACCTACGAGCAGTACTTC.

This chain links TRBV5-1 with TRBJ2-7; 9 bases match TRBD1. This CDR3 contains 15 residues. The germline V gene has CDR1 SGHRS and CDR2 YFSETQ. V lost 3 bases and J lost 4; bases outside the gene matches: 8. The CDR3 is CASSWGTGTLYEQYF. CDR3 nucleotides: TGCGCCAGCAGCTGGGGGACAGGGACCTTATACGAGCAGTACTTC.

The rearrangement joins TRBV7-2 to TRBJ2-1, with D possibly being TRBD1 (6 bases). Trimming took off 1 base at V and 2 bases at J, with 12 bases between the two ends. The length of the CDR3 is 16 residues. Per the germline V gene, CDR1 is SGHTA and CDR2 is FQGNSA. CDR3 amino acids: CASSLVGGIPYNEQFF. Written as DNA, the CDR3 is TGTGCCAGCAGCTTAGTAGGGGGAATTCCCTACAATGAGCAGTTCTTC.